Listed below are T cell receptor beta chains from one sample, sequenced in a study of CD8 T cells in ankylosing spondylitis. In TCRdb, the 5' RACE reads were re-called with MiXCR into one record per CDR3 protein. The table shows more than 650,000 distinct CDR3 sequences, with approximately 10% occurring only once. Sequencing used blood, either unsorted or a sorted T cell fraction (not recorded which). The receptors originated from a male donor with ankylosing spondylitis. Both conserved end residues are part of each CDR3. The D gene is left open where the match is weak. Only some rows state a clone size, as once, few, many or a class for expanded clones.

j_call clone_size v_call d_call cdr3_aa cdr3_nt
TRBJ1-1 . TRBV20-1 . CSGREGDTEAFF TGCAGTGGGCGAGAGGGGGACACTGAAGCTTTCTTT
TRBJ2-3 . TRBV18 . CASSALDRDASTDTQYF TGTGCCAGCTCAGCCCTCGACAGAGACGCTAGCACAGATACGCAGTATTTT
TRBJ1-6 few TRBV5-1 TRBD1 CASSSRTGRMKGLNSPLHF TGCGCCAGCAGCTCACGGACAGGTCGAATGAAAGGTCTGAATTCACCCCTCCACTTT
TRBJ2-1 many TRBV20-1 TRBD2 CSLMRLAGAGEQFF TGCAGCCTAATGCGACTAGCGGGAGCTGGGGAGCAGTTCTTC
TRBJ1-6 few TRBV7-3 . CASSPTSSYNSPLHF TGTGCCAGCAGCCCCACCAGCTCCTATAATTCACCCCTCCACTTT
TRBJ2-1 many TRBV4-3 . CASSQDFGYNEQFF TGCGCCAGCAGCCAAGATTTTGGGTACAATGAGCAGTTCTTC
TRBJ1-6 many TRBV20-1 . CSANRESNSPLHF TGCAGTGCTAACCGGGAAAGTAATTCACCCCTCCACTTT
TRBJ2-5 few TRBV20-1 TRBD2 CSARDPTSGGEIQETQYF TGCAGTGCTAGAGATCCCACTAGCGGGGGAGAGATCCAAGAGACCCAGTACTTC
TRBJ2-4 . TRBV12-5 . CASGLKGQRRNIQYF TGTGCTAGTGGTTTAAAAGGTCAACGGAGAAACATTCAGTACTTC
TRBJ1-1 few TRBV28 . CASSLSDGAVNTEAFF TGTGCCAGCAGTTTATCGGACGGGGCAGTTAACACTGAAGCTTTCTTT
TRBJ1-2 many TRBV29-1 . CSVEARGFGGYTF TGCAGCGTTGAGGCCAGGGGATTCGGGGGCTACACCTTC
TRBJ1-1 . TRBV20-1 . CSARKQVETEAFF TGCAGTGCTAGAAAACAGGTCGAGACTGAAGCTTTCTTT
TRBJ2-5 many TRBV27 . CASSFLGGVQETQYF TGTGCCAGCAGTTTCCTTGGGGGAGTACAAGAGACCCAGTACTTC
TRBJ1-5 many TRBV20-1 . CSARDQTTLGPQHF TGCAGTGCTAGAGATCAGACGACTTTAGGGCCCCAGCATTTT
TRBJ2-1 . TRBV4-2 . CASSQEPGSSYNEQFF TGTGCCAGCAGCCAAGAACCGGGGAGCTCCTACAATGAGCAGTTCTTC
TRBJ2-5 . TRBV7-6 TRBD2 CASSSLAGGPLTQYF TGTGCCAGCAGCTCCTTAGCGGGAGGGCCTCTTACCCAGTACTTC
TRBJ2-3 few TRBV10-1 TRBD2 CASSETSGRAADTQYF TGCGCCAGCAGTGAGACTAGCGGGAGGGCCGCAGATACGCAGTATTTT
TRBJ2-5 . TRBV5-1 . CASSLLAQNQETQYF TGCGCCAGCAGCTTGTTGGCACAGAACCAAGAGACCCAGTACTTC
TRBJ2-3 . TRBV6-8 TRBD2 CASSKTSGGPDTQYF TGTGCCAGCAGTAAGACTAGCGGGGGGCCCGATACGCAGTATTTT
TRBJ1-2 . TRBV5-1 . CASSIDGWNGYTF TGCGCCAGCAGCATAGACGGTTGGAATGGCTACACCTTC
TRBJ1-4 few TRBV4-2 . CASSLSKNEKLFF TGTGCCAGCAGCCTAAGCAAAAATGAAAAACTGTTTTTT
TRBJ1-1 many TRBV5-1 . CASSLALDRGAFF TGCGCCAGCAGCTTGGCCCTAGACAGAGGGGCTTTCTTT
TRBJ2-1 . TRBV27 TRBD2 CASRQRLAGGHEQFF TGTGCCAGCAGACAAAGACTAGCGGGGGGCCATGAGCAGTTCTTC
TRBJ2-5 . TRBV6-2/TRBV6-3 . CASSYYGGGGTQYF TGTGCCAGCAGTTACTACGGAGGTGGAGGGACCCAGTACTTC
TRBJ2-1 many TRBV7-9 . CASSLTVGYNEQFF TGTGCCAGCAGCTTGACTGTGGGGTACAATGAGCAGTTCTTC
TRBJ1-2 . TRBV5-5 TRBD1 CASTGGGAELGGYTF TGTGCCAGCACCGGAGGGGGCGCCGAATTGGGTGGCTACACCTTC
TRBJ2-3 few TRBV6-1 TRBD2 CASKRVAGGTDTQYF TGTGCCAGCAAAAGGGTAGCGGGAGGTACAGATACGCAGTATTTT
TRBJ1-5 many TRBV7-2 . CASSLVGNQPQHF TGTGCCAGCAGCTTGGTAGGGAATCAGCCCCAGCATTTT